What follows is one TCR beta chain and its context. Generated by immunoSEQ multiplex PCR, the TCRdb table keeps only in-frame clones and is missing some. Here the sample spans 140,000 to 150,000 clones, 88% being singletons. Trimming removed 5 bases from V and 2 bases from J; junction bases left unmatched: 4. The CDR3 is made up of 14 amino acids. Germline loops: CDR1 SGHRS, CDR2 YFSETQ. These data belong to a study of blood T cell repertoires in COVID-19. About the research overall: From the United States, Italy and Spain came samples of acute and convalescent COVID-19. T cells, B-cell-depleted T cells, or PBMCs supplied cDNA or gDNA.

Seattle researchers signed up patients amid active infection and tracked them longitudinally. The sample taken for sequencing was peripheral blood. V is TRBV5-1 and J is TRBJ2-7; TRBD1 matches 10 bases. This receptor was obtained from a human donor with COVID-19, enrolled during active disease. The donor label of this sample is uncertain. CDR3 sequence: CASSPGQGAYEQYF. CDR3 nucleotide sequence: TGCGCCAGCAGTCCTGGACAGGGGGCCTACGAGCAGTACTTC.